Below, 30 T cell receptor beta chains from the same sample are listed, as sequenced in a study of neurological immune-mediated disorders. TCRdb re-called the 5' RACE reads through MiXCR, storing one row per CDR3 protein. The repertoire holds 50,000 to 70,000 distinct CDR3 sequences, with 3.5% to 5.5% as singletons. Sequenced material: PBMCs. Receptors originate from a man younger than 40 with multiple sclerosis.

There are a few counts of this clonotype. The genes are TRBV7-9 and TRBJ1-2, with D perhaps matching TRBD1 (5 bases). V was shortened by 2 bases and J by 4 bases, with 14 bases between the two germline ends. CDR3 length: 15 residues. Per the germline V gene, CDR1 is SEHNR and CDR2 is FQNEAQ (reference sequence). This CDR3 is CASSLPDRPIYGYTF. CDR3 bases: TGTGCCAGCAGCTTACCTGACAGACCGATCTATGGCTACACCTTC.

This clonotype has ten or more counts. The rearrangement joins TRBV7-9 to TRBJ2-2, with unresolved D. Trimming stripped 6 bases from V and 5 bases from J, with 7 bases between. This CDR3 spans 12 amino acids. The germline gives CDR1 SEHNR, CDR2 FQNEAQ (reference sequence). The CDR3 loop is CASRAFTGELFF. For the CDR3, the DNA is TGTGCCAGCAGGGCATTTACCGGGGAGCTGTTTTTT.

Many counts were recorded for this clonotype. This sequence joins TRBV5-1 and TRBJ2-7; 8 bases agree with TRBD1. The length of the CDR3 is 15 residues. V trimming: 0 bases; J trimming: 1 base; junction bases outside the gene matches: 3. Germline CDR1 SGHRS, CDR2 YFSETQ. This chain's CDR3 is CASSLGDRPSYEQYF. The CDR3 DNA sequence: TGCGCCAGCAGCTTGGGGGACAGGCCTTCCTACGAGCAGTACTTC.

The V and J genes are TRBV29-1 and TRBJ2-7, with D tentatively TRBD1 (5 bases). Germline V CDR1 and CDR2: SQVTM, ANQGSEA. The CDR3 is 13 amino acids. With 0 bases removed from V and 6 bases from J, the gap between germline ends came to 12 bases. The CDR3: CSVEDPGHPEQYF. In nucleotides, the CDR3 is TGCAGCGTTGAAGATCCAGGACACCCCGAGCAGTACTTC.

Many counts were recorded for this clonotype. The V call is TRBV3-1, the J call TRBJ1-2; no reliable D call. CDR1 and CDR2 from the germline V gene are LGHDT and YNNKEL (reference sequence). The CDR3 consists of 15 residues. V was pared by 1 base and J by 6 bases, with 15 bases between. CDR3: CASSQGGAYFNGYTF. CDR3 in DNA: TGTGCCAGCAGCCAAGGGGGTGCATATTTTAATGGCTACACCTTC.

This clonotype was picked up many times. This chain uses TRBV5-1 with TRBJ2-3; 11 nucleotides match TRBD1. Germline CDR1 reads SGHRS; CDR2 reads YFSETQ. The J segment lost 4 bases and the V segment lost 3 bases, leaving 7 bases of the junction unmatched. The CDR3 has 16 amino acids. Here the CDR3 reads CASSSTRTGGADTQYF. In DNA form, the CDR3 reads TGCGCCAGCAGCTCAACAAGGACAGGGGGCGCAGATACGCAGTATTTT. The full variable domain, with the rest looked up from reference TRBV5-1 and TRBJ2-3, is KAGVTQTPRYLIKTRGQQVTLSCSPISGHRSVSWYQQTPGQGLQFLFEYFSETQRNKGNFPGRFSGRQFSNSRSEMNVSTLELGDSALYLCASSSTRTGGADTQYFGPGTRLTVL.

This clonotype has ten or more counts. The chain combines TRBV5-1 with TRBJ2-7; TRBD2 aligns across 8 bases. J lost 2 bases, V lost 4 bases, and 5 bases had no gene match. CDR1 is SGHRS and CDR2 is YFSETQ in the germline V gene. The CDR3 extends over 14 amino acids. CDR3: CASSPSGGPYEQYF. CDR3 nucleotide sequence: TGCGCCAGCAGCCCGAGCGGGGGCCCCTACGAGCAGTACTTC.

The DNA for the CDR3 is TGTGCCAGCAGGAACGGCGGGGACAGCTATGGCTACACCTTC. It is translated as CASRNGGDSYGYTF. The V gene is TRBV6-5, the J gene TRBJ1-2; 7 nucleotides match TRBD1. Looked up from germline, CDR1 is MNHEY and CDR2 is SVGAGI. The CDR3 loop spans 14 amino acids. V trimming: 6 bases; J trimming: 4 bases; junction bases outside the gene matches: 8.

This clonotype was seen only a few times. The chain is built from TRBV5-1 and TRBJ2-1; 7 positions agree with TRBD1. The CDR3 length is 15 residues. Germline V gene data show CDR1 as SGHRS and CDR2 as YFSETQ. Germline trimming cut 4 bases from V and 3 bases from J; bases unmatched to any gene: 7. The CDR3 here is CASSDPGQHYNEQFF. DNA for the CDR3: TGCGCCAGCAGCGATCCGGGACAGCACTACAATGAGCAGTTCTTC.

This clonotype was picked up many times. The V and J genes are TRBV12-3 or TRBV12-4 and TRBJ2-7, with TRBD1 matching 8 bases. The CDR3 extends over 15 amino acids. V shed 7 bases, J shed 2 bases, and the junction held 10 bases outside the gene matches. CDR3 loop: CASNLGQGAPYEQYF. For the CDR3, the DNA is TGTGCCAGCAACCTCGGGCAGGGGGCTCCCTACGAGCAGTACTTC.

This clonotype was detected ten times or more. This sequence joins TRBV5-1 and TRBJ2-3; 8 nucleotides line up with TRBD2. The V gene end was trimmed by 4 bases and the J gene end by 5 bases; junction bases not matched to a gene: 6. Germline V gene lookup returns CDR1 SGHRS and CDR2 YFSETQ. CDR3 length: 14 amino acids. CDR3 sequence (DNA): TGCGCCAGCAGCCTTAGCGGGGAAGGAGATACGCAGTATTTT. As protein: CASSLSGEGDTQYF.

This clonotype occurred a few times. This sequence joins TRBV20-1 and TRBJ1-1; D is possibly TRBD1 (6 bases). Trimming took off 0 bases at V and 5 bases at J, with 10 bases between the two ends. This CDR3 has 13 residues. Germline-derived CDR1 and CDR2 are DFQATT and SNEGSKA (reference sequence). CDR3: CSARDMRGTEAFF. In DNA form, the CDR3 reads TGCAGTGCTAGAGATATGAGGGGGACTGAAGCTTTCTTT.

With regard to this clonotype: This may be a read error: a much more frequent sequence differs by one nucleotide. No conserved phenylalanine or tryptophan ends this CDR3, so it is likely a read error. V and J are TRBV29-1 and TRBJ2-1, with no clear D. The germline V and J ends were trimmed by 4 bases and 4 bases, with 5 bases remaining between them. The CDR3 totals 11 residues. Germline V gene lookup returns CDR1 SQVTM and CDR2 ANQGSEA. DNA of the CDR3: TGCAGCGTTGGCCTGTACAATGAGCAGTTCTAC. Translating it yields CSVGLYNEQFY.

V is TRBV5-1 and J is TRBJ1-6; a weak D match, TRBD1 (6 bases). The CDR3 spans 15 residues. Germline V gene data show CDR1 as SGHRS and CDR2 as YFSETQ. Trimming removed 0 bases at V and 7 bases at J, with 11 bases between. CDR3 coding DNA: TGCGCCAGCAGCTTGGAAGGACAGCCCAATTCACCCCTCCACTTT. Translated, it gives CASSLEGQPNSPLHF.

In this sample, this clonotype turned up a few times. The V and J genes are TRBV20-1 and TRBJ2-3, with D perhaps matching TRBD2 (5 bases). Germline V gives CDR1 DFQATT, CDR2 SNEGSKA (reference sequence). Deletions cut 0 bases from V and 1 base from J, with 11 bases between. The CDR3 loop spans 15 amino acids. CDR3 region: CSARDALRGTDTQYF. The DNA for the CDR3 is TGCAGTGCTAGAGATGCCTTGCGGGGCACAGATACGCAGTATTTT.

This clonotype was recorded a few times. In nucleotides, the CDR3 is TGTGCCAGCAGCTTGGATGCCGGACTAGCGGGGGTGCTCGAGCAGTACTTC. Amino acid sequence: CASSLDAGLAGVLEQYF. The rearrangement joins TRBV11-2 to TRBJ2-7, with 13 positions matching TRBD2. The V gene end was trimmed by 3 bases and the J gene end by 6 bases; junction bases not matched to a gene: 11. Germline values: CDR1 SGHAT, CDR2 FQNNGV. The CDR3 has 17 residues.

This clonotype was observed a few times. CDR3 sequence (DNA): TGCAGTGCTACACGGACAGGGAGGAACACTGAAGCTTTCTTT. Translating gives CSATRTGRNTEAFF. The V and J genes are TRBV20-1 and TRBJ1-1; 8 positions match TRBD1. This CDR3 has 14 residues. The germline V gene has CDR1 DFQATT and CDR2 SNEGSKA (reference sequence). Trimming at V came to 4 bases and at J to 1 base, leaving 5 bases not matched to a gene.

This clonotype was seen many times. J is TRBJ2-5 and V is TRBV7-9, with TRBD1 identical over 8 bases. This CDR3 has 15 amino acids. In germline, CDR1 is SEHNR, CDR2 FQNEAQ (reference sequence). V trimming: 5 bases; J trimming: 0 bases; junction bases outside the gene matches: 5. The CDR3 is CASSLRDRHQETQYF. CDR3 bases: TGTGCCAGCAGCCTCAGGGACAGGCACCAAGAGACCCAGTACTTC.

In the case of this clonotype: Its ends do not fully match the called genes, so a read error is possible. V gene TRBV12-3 or TRBV12-4 combines with J gene TRBJ1-5, with 11 bases lining up with TRBD1. The CDR3 consists of 15 residues. CDR3 bases: TGTGCCAGCAGTTACAGGACAGGGGGCGGGCAGCCCCAGAATTTT. The encoded protein is CASSYRTGGGQPQNF.

This clonotype was picked up many times. The CDR3 nucleotides read TGTGCCAGCAGCTTCAGGAGAACCTATGGCTACACCTTC. Amino acids: CASSFRRTYGYTF. The J gene is TRBJ1-2, the V gene TRBV11-2, with D unclear. Per germline, CDR1 SGHAT and CDR2 FQNNGV. V lost 3 bases and J lost 4, with 9 bases in between. The CDR3 is 13 amino acids.

This clonotype was observed at least ten times. The CDR3 loop reads CASSQDPQGSSYEQYF. The CDR3 DNA follows: TGCGCCAGCAGCCAAGATCCCCAGGGGAGCTCCTACGAGCAGTACTTC. The chain is built from TRBV4-1 and TRBJ2-7, with TRBD1 as a possible D gene (6 bases). V shed 0 bases and J shed 0 bases, with 12 bases lying between them. Germline CDR1 and CDR2: MGHRA and YSYEKL. The CDR3 is 16 amino acids.

This clonotype was observed many times. The CDR3 DNA reads TGTGCCAGCAGCTTGGCCAGGTCGGATTCACCCCTCCACTTT. Protein sequence: CASSLARSDSPLHF. V and J are TRBV7-2 and TRBJ1-6; D gene uncertain. The CDR3 sequence is 14 residues long. Deletions cut 3 bases from V and 8 bases from J, with 11 bases between. The germline V gene encodes CDR1 SGHTA and CDR2 FQGNSA.

This clonotype was counted at least ten times. The chain is built from TRBV29-1 and TRBJ1-5; 9 nucleotides match TRBD1. The germline V gene encodes CDR1 SQVTM and CDR2 ANQGSEA. CDR3 size: 14 residues. J lost 4 bases, V lost 4 bases, and 5 bases had no gene match. The CDR3 spells CSVGGTGLNQPQHF. In DNA, the CDR3 is TGCAGCGTTGGAGGGACAGGGCTGAATCAGCCCCAGCATTTT.

J is TRBJ1-2 and V is TRBV11-2; D perhaps matches TRBD1 (5 bases). CDR1 is SGHAT, CDR2 FQNNGV, per germline. The CDR3 contains 15 residues. V was cut by 4 bases and J by 8 bases, with 20 bases left in between. The CDR3 nucleotides are TGTGCCAGCAGCTCCGTTATGGGCAGGGAGGGCGGCTACACCTTC. Residues: CASSSVMGREGGYTF.

The DNA for the CDR3 is TGCGCCAGCAGTCCCCGACCAAATACAGCGTCTGGGGCCAACGTCCTGACTTTC. The encoded protein is CASSPRPNTASGANVLTF. The V call is TRBV5-1, the J call TRBJ2-6; D is ambiguous. CDR3 length: 18 residues. V lost 5 bases to trimming and J lost 1 base, with 19 bases between them. Per germline, CDR1 SGHRS and CDR2 YFSETQ.

This clonotype was seen many times. The chain has TRBV10-3 and TRBJ2-1, with 14 bases lining up with TRBD2. V lost 6 bases to trimming and J lost 2 bases; unmatched junction nucleotides: 9. This CDR3 contains 18 residues. Germline V gene data show CDR1 as ENHRY and CDR2 as SYGVKD. CDR3 in DNA: TGTGCCATCAGCCCGGGACTAGCGGGGGTCGAAACCTACAATGAGCAGTTCTTC. It yields the protein CAISPGLAGVETYNEQFF.

This clonotype was recorded many times. J is TRBJ2-5 and V is TRBV24-1, with 7 bases aligning to TRBD2. The CDR3 has 15 residues. The V gene end was trimmed by 1 base and the J gene end by 1 base; junction bases not matched to a gene: 2. Germline V CDR1 and CDR2: KGHDR, SFDVKD. The CDR3 loop is CATSDFRGGQETQYF. CDR3 nucleotides: TGTGCCACCAGTGATTTCCGCGGGGGCCAAGAGACCCAGTACTTC.

This clonotype was counted many times. The rearrangement links TRBV5-1 to TRBJ1-5, with D uncertain. With 0 bases removed from V and 6 bases from J, the gap between germline ends came to 7 bases. CDR1 is SGHRS, CDR2 YFSETQ, per germline. The CDR3 is 13 residues long. The DNA of the CDR3 is TGCGCCAGCAGCTTGGAGTGGGGTCAGCCCCAGCATTTT. Protein product: CASSLEWGQPQHF.

This clonotype came up many times. This chain links TRBV5-1 with TRBJ1-1; D might be TRBD1 (5 bases). Looked up from germline, CDR1 is SGHRS and CDR2 is YFSETQ. CDR3 length: 14 amino acids. The V end lost 0 bases, the J end lost 5 bases, and 11 bases lay between the germline ends. For the CDR3, the DNA is TGCGCCAGCAGCTTGGAGCAGGGAGTAACTGAAGCTTTCTTT. Translation: CASSLEQGVTEAFF.

This clonotype came up many times. The chain has TRBV5-1 and TRBJ2-1; 10 bases fit TRBD1. Germline CDR1 reads SGHRS; CDR2 reads YFSETQ. The CDR3 has 17 residues. J was trimmed by 5 bases and V by 2 bases; bases with no gene match: 10. The CDR3 DNA sequence: TGCGCCAGCAGCTTAGACCCACCGGGACAGGGGAACAATGAGCAGTTCTTC. Residues: CASSLDPPGQGNNEQFF. The full variable domain, rest sourced from reference TRBV5-1 and TRBJ2-1, is KAGVTQTPRYLIKTRGQQVTLSCSPISGHRSVSWYQQTPGQGLQFLFEYFSETQRNKGNFPGRFSGRQFSNSRSEMNVSTLELGDSALYLCASSLDPPGQGNNEQFFGPGTRLTVL.